Following are 17 T cell receptor beta chains from one sample sequenced in a study of shared clonotypes between healthy human individuals. TCRdb's table, derived via immunoSEQ multiplex PCR, lists solely in-frame clones and lacks some. The data hold more than 600,000 clones, with 92% observed a single time. CD45RO-negative, CCR7-selected cells formed the naive CD8 fraction, which excluded terminally differentiated effector memory CD45RA+ cells. Sequencing used naive CD8+ T cells sorted from blood. Receptors originate from a man under 40 in good health.

This chain uses TRBV10-3 with TRBJ2-5, with 8 bases matching TRBD2. The germline V gene has CDR1 ENHRY and CDR2 SYGVKD. The CDR3 loop spans 13 amino acids. Here the CDR3 DNA reads TGTGCGAGCGCGGGCGGGGGGCAAGAGACCCAGTACTTC. Amino acid sequence: CASAGGGQETQYF.

V usage is TRBV11-2 and J usage is TRBJ1-1; D is unclear. From germline, CDR1 is SGHAT and CDR2 FQNNGV. V was clipped by 0 bases and J by 9 bases, with 11 bases between them. The CDR3 is 13 amino acids. CDR3 amino acids: CASSLDPDGKAFF. CDR3 DNA: TGTGCCAGCAGCTTAGACCCCGATGGGAAAGCTTTCTTT.

The chain joins TRBV27 to TRBJ2-6; D tentatively fits TRBD1 or TRBD2 (5 bases each). The germline V gene has CDR1 MNHEY and CDR2 SMNVEV (reference sequence). Trimming stripped 7 bases from V and 0 bases from J, with 28 bases between. The CDR3 totals 21 residues. CDR3 in amino acids: CASTEQIWQGVSGSGANVLTF. In nucleotides, the CDR3 is TGTGCCAGCACCGAGCAAATCTGGCAGGGAGTCTCCGGCTCTGGGGCCAACGTCCTGACTTTC.

V is TRBV6-1 and J is TRBJ2-6; tentatively, D is TRBD1 (6 bases). This CDR3 is 15 amino acids long. Trimming took off 5 bases at V and 2 bases at J, with 10 bases between the two ends. Germline V gives CDR1 MNHNS, CDR2 SASEGT. CDR3 sequence (DNA): TGTGCCAGCAGTACTAGACAGGCTGGGGCCAACGTCCTGACTTTC. Amino acids: CASSTRQAGANVLTF.

V gene TRBV19 combines with J gene TRBJ2-7, with D tentatively TRBD1 or TRBD2 (5 bases each). The ends were cut back, 6 bases at V and 6 bases at J, with 18 bases in the middle. The CDR3 extends over 14 amino acids. CDR1 is LNHDA, CDR2 SQIVND, per germline (reference sequence). The CDR3 coding sequence is TGTGCCAGTAGCATCCGGGGACCTCTTTCCGAGCAGTACTTC. This codes for CASSIRGPLSEQYF.

The gene calls are TRBV25-1 and TRBJ2-1, with TRBD2 identical over 10 bases. The length of the CDR3 is 16 residues. The junction had 6 bases not matched to a gene; V was cut back by 1 base and J by 6 bases. CDR1 MGHDK and CDR2 SYGVNS come from the germline V gene. Written as DNA, the CDR3 is TGTGCCAGCAGTGAATTAACAGCGGGAGGGGGCAATGAGCAGTTCTTC. This sequence encodes CASSELTAGGGNEQFF. Based on the CDR3 plus reference TRBV25-1 and TRBJ2-1, the full variable domain is EADIYQTPRYLVIGTGKKITLECSQTMGHDKMYWYQQDPGMELHLIHYSYGVNSTEKGDLSSESTVSRIRTEHFPLTLESARPSHTSQYLCASSELTAGGGNEQFFGPGTRLTVL.

This clone was seen a handful of times. The V call is TRBV27, the J call TRBJ2-2; possibly TRBD2 for D (5 bases). CDR1 MNHEY and CDR2 SMNVEV come from the germline V gene (reference sequence). This CDR3 has 15 residues. Trimming pared 1 base from V and 3 bases from J, leaving 9 bases between. CDR3 coding DNA: TGTGCCAGCAGTTTATATGAGGGAGACACCGGGGAGCTGTTTTTT. This sequence encodes CASSLYEGDTGELFF.

The V gene is TRBV7-6, the J gene TRBJ2-5; TRBD2 aligns across 13 bases. The J segment lost 5 bases and the V segment lost 1 base, leaving 10 bases of the junction unmatched. The CDR3 runs 18 residues. The germline V gene encodes CDR1 SGHVS and CDR2 FNYEAQ. CDR3 DNA: TGTGCCAGCAGCTTAGAGACTAGCGGGAGGTCTATCACGGAGACCCAGTACTTC. Protein: CASSLETSGRSITETQYF.

As DNA, the CDR3 is TGTGCCAGCAGTTTGGGCCTAGGAATCTCCACCGGGGAGCTGTTTTTT. This sequence encodes CASSLGLGISTGELFF. V gene TRBV27 combines with J gene TRBJ2-2; no firm D call. Germline V gene sequence: CDR1 MNHEY, CDR2 SMNVEV (reference sequence). CDR3 length: 16 amino acids. Trimming left V 3 bases short and J 4 bases short, with 15 bases between.

The chain uses TRBV7-9 and TRBJ2-1; D is undetermined. Trimming took off 6 bases at V and 4 bases at J, with 13 bases between the two ends. The germline V gene encodes CDR1 SEHNR and CDR2 FQNEAQ (reference sequence). The CDR3 contains 14 residues. The CDR3 region has the DNA TGTGCCAGCAGAGGCGTCCCCGAGTACAATGAGCAGTTCTTC. Translated, it gives CASRGVPEYNEQFF.

The chain couples TRBV19 to TRBJ2-7; no clear D. The CDR3 runs 14 residues. CDR1 is LNHDA, CDR2 SQIVND, per germline (reference sequence). Between the trimmed V and J ends, which lost 5 bases and 5 bases, there was a span of 16 bases. The CDR3 nucleotides read TGTGCCAGTAGTCCCCCGGGTAGCTTCCACGAGCAGTACTTC. Translated: CASSPPGSFHEQYF. Drawing the rest from reference TRBV19 and TRBJ2-7, the complete variable domain is DGGITQSPKYLFRKEGQNVTLSCEQNLNHDAMYWYRQDPGQGLRLIYYSQIVNDFQKGDIAEGYSVSREKKESFPLTVTSAQKNPTAFYLCASSPPGSFHEQYFGPGTRLTVT.

This clone was detected once. The chain is built from TRBV27 and TRBJ2-3; 10 nucleotides align to TRBD1. V lost 7 bases, J lost 3 bases, and 7 bases stayed unmatched. This CDR3 region has 15 residues. The germline V gene encodes CDR1 MNHEY and CDR2 SMNVEV (reference sequence). The CDR3 region is CASNDGTGVTDTQYF. The CDR3 bases are TGTGCCAGCAATGACGGGACAGGGGTGACAGATACGCAGTATTTT.

This clone was observed a few times. The CDR3 region has the DNA TGCAGCGTAGACCCTGAAGCTTTCTTT. Translation gives CSVDPEAFF. The rearrangement links TRBV29-1 to TRBJ1-1, with D unresolved. Germline lookup yields CDR1 SQVTM and CDR2 ANQGSEA. The CDR3 runs 9 residues. V lost 6 bases to trimming and J lost 6 bases, with 5 bases between them.

V and J are TRBV4-1 and TRBJ2-7; TRBD1 agrees at 8 bases. J gave up 7 bases and V 2 bases, and 13 bases lay outside the gene matches. CDR1 and CDR2 from the germline V gene are MGHRA and YSYEKL. The CDR3 covers 16 residues. For the CDR3, the DNA is TGCGCCAGCAGCCAACATACGACAGGGGTCGTTGAAGAGCAGTACTTC. Amino acids: CASSQHTTGVVEEQYF.

The J gene is TRBJ1-5, the V gene TRBV6-1; no definite D call. Between the trimmed V and J ends, which lost 1 base and 2 bases, there was a span of 9 bases. CDR1 MNHNS and CDR2 SASEGT come from the germline V gene. CDR3 size: 15 residues. The CDR3 sequence is CASSEEGLRNQPQHF. Here the CDR3 DNA reads TGTGCCAGCAGTGAAGAGGGCCTCCGCAATCAGCCCCAGCATTTT.

This chain links TRBV29-1 with TRBJ2-7; TRBD2 matches 8 bases. This CDR3 has 12 amino acids. Germline loops: CDR1 SQVTM, CDR2 ANQGSEA. CDR3 nucleotide sequence: TGCAGTGTCACTAGCGGAGACTACGAGCAGTACTTC. It specifies CSVTSGDYEQYF.

This rearrangement joins TRBV10-1 to TRBJ2-7; 13 nucleotides align to TRBD2. The CDR3 has 13 amino acids. Germline-derived CDR1 and CDR2 are WNHNN and SYGVQD (reference sequence). V dropped 8 bases and J dropped 9; count of bases not matched to a gene: 7. CDR3 sequence: CASGTSGNRRQYF. The CDR3 region has the DNA TGCGCCAGCGGGACTAGCGGGAACAGAAGGCAGTACTTC.